These T cell receptor beta chains were read from a single sample in a study of cytomegalovirus exposure and HLA in healthy donors. Here immunoSEQ multiplex PCR was the method, and the copy in TCRdb shows in-frame clones only, minus some. This table has fewer than 120,000 clones, roughly three quarters appearing once. The material sequenced was PBMCs. Every receptor here comes from a man aged 25-45 years in good health and CMV-seropositive. CDR3s include the opening cysteine and the closing phenylalanine or tryptophan. Each record gives: V gene, D gene, clone size, J gene, CDR3 protein, CDR3 DNA. D genes are given only for firm matches. Clone size is shown for a subset of rows, as once, few, many or a class of expanded clone.

TRBV30,NA,NA,TRBJ1-2,CAWSVRRESRGYTF,TGTGCCTGGAGTGTCCGGAGGGAATCTCGTGGCTACACCTTC
TRBV9,TRBD2,NA,TRBJ2-7,CASSVEWEGHEQYF,TGTGCCAGCAGCGTAGAGTGGGAGGGCCACGAGCAGTACTTC
TRBV4-1,TRBD2,NA,TRBJ2-1,CASSQVLAGGGYNEQFF,TGCGCCAGCAGCCAAGTACTAGCGGGGGGGGGCTACAATGAGCAGTTCTTC
TRBV14,NA,few,TRBJ1-1,CASSRRGVNTEAFF,TGTGCCAGCAGCCGCCGGGGAGTGAACACTGAAGCTTTCTTT
TRBV6-1,TRBD2,NA,TRBJ2-7,CASSLSGGSYEQYF,TGTGCCAGCAGCCTTAGCGGGGGATCCTACGAGCAGTACTTC
TRBV4-2,NA,few,TRBJ1-2,CASSQDLGGAGGYTF,TGTGCCAGCAGCCAAGATTTGGGAGGGGCGGGGGGCTACACCTTC
TRBV11-3,NA,NA,TRBJ1-2,CASSRILFLYGYTF,TGTGCCAGCAGCCGTATACTCTTTCTCTATGGCTACACCTTC
TRBV9,TRBD1,NA,TRBJ1-6,CASSVVNVGGTGNSPLHF,TGTGCCAGCAGCGTAGTTAACGTGGGGGGGACAGGGAATTCACCCCTCCACTTT
TRBV25-1,TRBD1,NA,TRBJ2-1,CASSEIHRGPSYNEQFF,TGTGCCAGCAGTGAAATCCACAGGGGTCCCTCCTACAATGAGCAGTTCTTC
TRBV2,NA,NA,TRBJ1-2,CASSEARGSGYGYTF,TGTGCCAGCAGTGAAGCCAGGGGTTCAGGGTATGGCTACACCTTC
TRBV6-6,TRBD2,NA,TRBJ2-1,CAGGSGGRTYNEQFF,TGTGCCGGGGGAAGCGGGGGGAGAACCTACAATGAGCAGTTCTTC
TRBV12-2,NA,NA,TRBJ2-7,CASRPGTGGYEQYF,TGTGCAAGTCGCCCCGGGACAGGGGGATACGAGCAGTACTTC
TRBV11-2,NA,NA,TRBJ1-6,CASSLDGQYNSPLHF,TGTGCCAGCAGCTTAGATGGGCAGTATAATTCACCCCTCCACTTT
TRBV11-2,TRBD2,NA,TRBJ2-2,CASSLGLAGGHHGELFF,TGTGCCAGCAGCTTAGGACTAGCGGGGGGGCATCACGGGGAGCTGTTTTTT
TRBV6-6,NA,NA,TRBJ2-2,CASSFLRTGELFF,TGTGCCAGCAGTTTTTTGAGAACCGGGGAGCTGTTTTTT
TRBV29-1,NA,once,TRBJ2-3,CSAEQGTDTQYF,TGCAGCGCCGAACAGGGCACAGATACGCAGTATTTT
TRBV6-4,NA,NA,TRBJ2-1,CASSPGYYNEQFF,TGTGCCAGCAGTCCAGGGTATTACAATGAGCAGTTCTTC
TRBV21-1,NA,NA,TRBJ2-1,CASSKPGAYNEQFF,TGTGCCAGCAGCAAACCCGGGGCCTACAATGAGCAGTTCTTC
TRBV10-3,NA,NA,TRBJ1-1,CAISLNTEAFF,TGTGCCATCAGCTTGAACACTGAAGCTTTCTTT
TRBV14,NA,NA,TRBJ2-7,CASSQDPGRDILGEQYF,TGTGCCAGCAGCCAAGATCCCGGCAGAGACATACTTGGGGAGCAGTACTTC
TRBV6-6,NA,NA,TRBJ2-7,CASSYREQAEQYF,TGTGCCAGCAGTTACCGTGAGCAGGCCGAGCAGTACTTC
TRBV5-5,NA,NA,TRBJ2-5,CASSLNPRGQETQYF,TGTGCCAGCAGCTTAAACCCCCGGGGACAAGAGACCCAGTACTTC
TRBV5-4,TRBD1,NA,TRBJ2-7,CASSGWTGSEQYF,TGTGCCAGCAGCGGCTGGACAGGGTCCGAGCAGTACTTC